These T cell receptor beta chains were read from a single sample in a study of cytomegalovirus exposure and HLA in healthy donors. The assay was immunoSEQ multiplex PCR, and TCRdb's table has in-frame clones only and misses some. The table has 120,000 to 150,000 clones, over 8% seen once. Sample: PBMCs. The origin of the receptors is a male donor in good health and CMV-seronegative. The CDR3 runs from the conserved cysteine through the conserved F or W. Fields, in order: clone size, V gene, J gene, D gene, CDR3 protein, CDR3 DNA. A D gene is named only where the DNA matches it firmly. Where a row states a size, it is once, few, many or the class of an expanded clone; other rows omit it.

few	TRBV29-1	TRBJ2-1	-	CSVPGEYYNEQFF	TGCAGCGTTCCGGGAGAATACTACAATGAGCAGTTCTTC
-	TRBV27	TRBJ2-1	TRBD1	CASSAGQGPYNEQFF	TGTGCCAGCAGTGCCGGACAGGGTCCCTACAATGAGCAGTTCTTC
-	TRBV28	TRBJ1-3	-	CASSPDKGNTIYF	TGTGCCAGCAGCCCCGACAAGGGAAACACCATATATTTT
-	TRBV28	TRBJ2-5	-	CASSETVQETQYF	TGTGCCAGCAGTGAGACAGTCCAAGAGACCCAGTACTTC
-	TRBV30	TRBJ2-1	-	CAWSVYWGHNEQFF	TGTGCCTGGAGTGTATACTGGGGCCACAATGAGCAGTTCTTC
-	TRBV5-4	TRBJ2-5	TRBD1	CASSLEMTGGLETQYF	TGTGCCAGCAGCTTGGAAATGACAGGGGGCTTGGAGACCCAGTACTTC
-	TRBV7-2	TRBJ2-5	-	CASSYGGSSETQYF	TGTGCCAGCAGCTATGGGGGCTCCTCAGAGACCCAGTACTTC
-	TRBV5-1	TRBJ2-5	TRBD1	CASAGQGRETQYF	TGCGCCAGCGCTGGACAGGGGAGAGAGACCCAGTACTTC
-	TRBV10-3	TRBJ2-1	TRBD2	CAISEPGLAGVNEQFF	TGTGCCATCAGTGAGCCAGGACTAGCGGGCGTGAATGAGCAGTTCTTC
few	TRBV27	TRBJ2-7	TRBD1	CASSPLGQGAYEQYF	TGTGCCAGCAGTCCCCTGGGACAGGGGGCCTACGAGCAGTACTTC
few	TRBV2	TRBJ1-4	TRBD1	CASSEAIRPDRVAEKLFF	TGTGCCAGCAGTGAAGCGATTCGACCGGACAGGGTGGCTGAAAAACTGTTTTTT
few	TRBV5-6	TRBJ2-7	-	CASSSVPYEQYF	TGTGCCAGCAGCTCGGTCCCCTACGAGCAGTACTTC
few	TRBV27	TRBJ1-5	TRBD1	CASSWTGGNQPQHF	TGTGCCAGCAGTTGGACAGGGGGCAATCAGCCCCAGCATTTT
few	TRBV29-1	TRBJ1-2	-	CSVEDRHRENNYGYTF	TGCAGCGTTGAAGACCGCCACAGGGAAAATAACTATGGCTACACCTTC
few	TRBV19	TRBJ1-2	TRBD1	CASRPTGTGVDYGYTF	TGTGCCAGTAGACCGACCGGGACAGGGGTAGACTATGGCTACACCTTC
-	TRBV18	TRBJ2-3	-	CASSPPSGSDTQYF	TGTGCCAGCTCACCACCTTCGGGGTCAGATACGCAGTATTTT
few	TRBV29-1	TRBJ2-7	-	CSVEPGALGSEQYF	TGCAGCGTTGAGCCGGGCGCCCTCGGGAGCGAGCAGTACTTC